This TCR beta chain emerged from a study of blood T cell repertoires in COVID-19. Study as a whole: The United States, Italy and Spain provided the acute and convalescent COVID-19 samples. Sources were T cells, B-cell-depleted T cells, or PBMCs; the material itself was cDNA or gDNA.

Original methodology: Amplification of reference gene primers provided the estimated nucleated cell counts. Sequencing was performed with immunoSEQ multiplex PCR; in TCRdb, only in-frame clones are kept and a portion is missing. V and J calls and clone size follow that table, whereas D and trimming were derived from the DNA. This sample carries about 220,000 clones, around 86% of them seen once, and the ten largest clones take 8% to 9%. Trimming cost V 1 base and J 1 base, with 17 bases left between them. CDR3 length equals 17 residues. CDR1 is GTSNPN, CDR2 SVGIG, per germline (reference sequence). Seattle patient enrollment occurred during active infection, with longitudinal follow-up thereafter.

The sample was peripheral blood. The receptor's source is a woman aged 80 or over with COVID-19, enrolled during active disease. The gene calls are TRBV30 and TRBJ1-5, with D perhaps TRBD1 (5 bases). CDR3 sequence reads: CAWSAGRAIISNQPQHF. CDR3 bases: TGTGCCTGGAGTGCAGGCAGGGCCATCATAAGCAATCAGCCCCAGCATTTT.